The rows below give T cell receptor beta chains drawn from one sample of a study of blood T cell repertoires in COVID-19. Some clones are missing from TCRdb's copy, which holds only in-frame ones; the method was immunoSEQ multiplex PCR. The data show some 180,000 clones, with around 83% seen just once and roughly 7.7% held by the top ten. The sequenced material came from peripheral blood. All receptors derive from a woman aged 55-69 years with acute or convalescent COVID-19. The CDR3 runs from the conserved cysteine through the conserved F or W. D genes are given only for firm matches. Rows may omit the clone size; those that give it use once, few, many or a size class.

V gene: TRBV6-5; J gene: TRBJ1-3; clone size: -; D gene: -; CDR3 DNA: TGTGCCAGCAGTTACGCCAAGAGCTCTGGAAACACCATATATTTT; CDR3 protein: CASSYAKSSGNTIYF
V gene: TRBV6-6; J gene: TRBJ1-2; clone size: -; D gene: -; CDR3 DNA: TGTGCCAGCACCAACCAGGCGTTGGAAGGCTACACCTTC; CDR3 protein: CASTNQALEGYTF
V gene: TRBV10-1; J gene: TRBJ2-7; clone size: few; D gene: TRBD1; CDR3 DNA: TGCGCCAGCAGCGGACAGGGGATGTACGAGCAGTACTTC; CDR3 protein: CASSGQGMYEQYF
V gene: TRBV5-1; J gene: TRBJ2-3; clone size: -; D gene: TRBD2; CDR3 DNA: TGCGCCAGCAGACTAAATAGCGGGAGACTGAATACGCAGTATTTT; CDR3 protein: CASRLNSGRLNTQYF
V gene: TRBV27; J gene: TRBJ2-7; clone size: -; D gene: -; CDR3 DNA: TGTGCCAGCAGGAGGTTAGCCCCCTACGAGCAGTACTTC; CDR3 protein: CASRRLAPYEQYF
V gene: TRBV2; J gene: TRBJ2-3; clone size: -; D gene: TRBD1; CDR3 DNA: TGTGCCAGCAGTCACGACAGGGCAAAGGGTAGCACAGATACGCAGTATTTT; CDR3 protein: CASSHDRAKGSTDTQYF
V gene: TRBV29-1; J gene: TRBJ1-2; clone size: -; D gene: -; CDR3 DNA: TGCAGCGTTGTGGGCCGGTATGGCTACACCTTC; CDR3 protein: CSVVGRYGYTF
V gene: TRBV2; J gene: TRBJ2-1; clone size: -; D gene: -; CDR3 DNA: TGTGCCAGCAAAGTGGAGGAATACAATGAGCAGTTCTTC; CDR3 protein: CASKVEEYNEQFF
V gene: TRBV7-9; J gene: TRBJ2-2; clone size: -; D gene: -; CDR3 DNA: TGTGCCAGCAGCTTACAACAGAACACCGGGGAGCTGTTTTTT; CDR3 protein: CASSLQQNTGELFF
V gene: TRBV25-1; J gene: TRBJ1-1; clone size: -; D gene: TRBD1; CDR3 DNA: TGTGCCAGCAGTGAGGGACAGACGAACACTGAAGCTTTCTTT; CDR3 protein: CASSEGQTNTEAFF
V gene: TRBV6-5; J gene: TRBJ1-1; clone size: -; D gene: -; CDR3 DNA: TGTGCCAGCACCCGAGGAGAGTACACTGAAGCTTTCTTT; CDR3 protein: CASTRGEYTEAFF
V gene: TRBV5-5; J gene: TRBJ1-1; clone size: once; D gene: TRBD1; CDR3 DNA: TGTGCCAGCAGCTTGTGGGACAGGGGGCAGGATGAAGCTTTCTTT; CDR3 protein: CASSLWDRGQDEAFF
V gene: TRBV6-2/TRBV6-3; J gene: TRBJ1-5; clone size: -; D gene: -; CDR3 DNA: TGTGCCAGCAGTTACCCACAGGGAGAGCCCCAGCATTTT; CDR3 protein: CASSYPQGEPQHF
V gene: TRBV6-6; J gene: TRBJ1-1; clone size: -; D gene: -; CDR3 DNA: TGTGCCAGCAGTAGAGAGGAAGCTTTCTTT; CDR3 protein: CASSREEAFF
V gene: TRBV28; J gene: TRBJ1-5; clone size: -; D gene: TRBD1; CDR3 DNA: TGTGCCAGCAGCCTGGGACAGGCTGGGGGATATAGCAATCAGCCCCAGCATTTT; CDR3 protein: CASSLGQAGGYSNQPQHF
V gene: TRBV6-5; J gene: TRBJ2-6; clone size: -; D gene: -; CDR3 DNA: TGTGCCAGCATACAAGGGGGTGGGGCCAACGTCCTGACTTTC; CDR3 protein: CASIQGGGANVLTF
V gene: TRBV27; J gene: TRBJ2-1; clone size: -; D gene: TRBD2; CDR3 DNA: TGTGCCAGCAGTTTATTCGGACTAGCGGGCTACAATGAGCAGTTCTTC; CDR3 protein: CASSLFGLAGYNEQFF
V gene: TRBV3-1/TRBV3-2; J gene: TRBJ1-1; clone size: -; D gene: TRBD1; CDR3 DNA: TGTGCCAGCAGCCCAGACGGACAGGGGGTAACTGAAGCTTTCTTT; CDR3 protein: CASSPDGQGVTEAFF
V gene: TRBV3-1/TRBV3-2; J gene: TRBJ2-2; clone size: once; D gene: -; CDR3 DNA: TGTGCCAGCAGCCAACGGGGTGGACCGAACACCGGGGAGCTGTTTTTT; CDR3 protein: CASSQRGGPNTGELFF
V gene: TRBV6-4; J gene: TRBJ1-1; clone size: -; D gene: -; CDR3 DNA: TGTGCCAGCAGTGCCTCGACAGCGTCGGATACTGAAGCTTTCTTT; CDR3 protein: CASSASTASDTEAFF
V gene: TRBV29-1; J gene: TRBJ2-1; clone size: -; D gene: TRBD2; CDR3 DNA: TGCGGCAGTAACATCCCCTTTGGGACTACCTTCTATCGGTTCTTC; CDR3 protein: CGSNIPFGTTFYRFF
V gene: TRBV3-1/TRBV3-2; J gene: TRBJ2-1; clone size: -; D gene: TRBD1; CDR3 DNA: TGTGCCAGCAGCCTGGGACAGGGAGCCCCGGAGCAGTTCTTC; CDR3 protein: CASSLGQGAPEQFF
V gene: TRBV19; J gene: TRBJ2-7; clone size: -; D gene: TRBD2; CDR3 DNA: TGTGCCAGTAGTAGTCTAGCGGGAGTCTACGAGCAGTACTTC; CDR3 protein: CASSSLAGVYEQYF
V gene: TRBV7-8; J gene: TRBJ2-5; clone size: -; D gene: TRBD2; CDR3 DNA: TGTGCCAGCAGCCCAACTAGCGGGCAAGAGACCCAGTACTTC; CDR3 protein: CASSPTSGQETQYF
V gene: TRBV5-1; J gene: TRBJ2-1; clone size: -; D gene: TRBD2; CDR3 DNA: TGCGCCAGCAGCTTGGCAGGGACTAGCGTACCCGGTGAGCAGTTCTTC; CDR3 protein: CASSLAGTSVPGEQFF
V gene: TRBV28; J gene: TRBJ1-2; clone size: -; D gene: -; CDR3 DNA: TGTGCCAGCAGTTCCCCGATGGGGGGGAACTATGGCTACACCTTC; CDR3 protein: CASSSPMGGNYGYTF
V gene: TRBV5-6; J gene: TRBJ2-4; clone size: -; D gene: -; CDR3 DNA: TGTGCCAGCAGCACTTCCTCTAGCGCCCTCAAAAACATTCAGTACTTC; CDR3 protein: CASSTSSSALKNIQYF
V gene: TRBV6-5; J gene: TRBJ1-4; clone size: -; D gene: TRBD1; CDR3 DNA: TGTGCCAGCAGTTACGCCTTCCGGACAGGGAAAGAAAAACTGTTTTTT; CDR3 protein: CASSYAFRTGKEKLFF
V gene: TRBV4-1; J gene: TRBJ2-3; clone size: -; D gene: TRBD1; CDR3 DNA: TGCGCCAGCAGCCAAGAAAGTCTAGGGGGCGAAAGGGTCGCGCAGTATTTT; CDR3 protein: CASSQESLGGERVAQYF
V gene: TRBV10-3; J gene: TRBJ2-1; clone size: -; D gene: TRBD1; CDR3 DNA: TGTGCCTCTGACCCGGGACAGGGGTTTAATGAGCAGTTCTTC; CDR3 protein: CASDPGQGFNEQFF
V gene: TRBV7-6; J gene: TRBJ1-3; clone size: -; D gene: TRBD1; CDR3 DNA: TGTGCCAGCAGCAGACAGGGTACTGGAAACACCATATATTTT; CDR3 protein: CASSRQGTGNTIYF
V gene: TRBV7-9; J gene: TRBJ2-3; clone size: -; D gene: TRBD2; CDR3 DNA: TGTGCCAGCAGCTACCCTAGCGGGAGGGCGCAGAGCACAGATACGCAGTATTTT; CDR3 protein: CASSYPSGRAQSTDTQYF
V gene: TRBV19; J gene: TRBJ1-4; clone size: -; D gene: -; CDR3 DNA: TGTGCCAGTAGTAGAGGAAGTCCCGCAACTAATGAAAAACTGTTTTTT; CDR3 protein: CASSRGSPATNEKLFF
V gene: TRBV2; J gene: TRBJ1-1; clone size: -; D gene: TRBD1; CDR3 DNA: TGTGCCAGCATGCGGGACAGGGTTTGGGGCACTGAAGCTTTCTTT; CDR3 protein: CASMRDRVWGTEAFF
V gene: TRBV7-8; J gene: TRBJ1-1; clone size: -; D gene: -; CDR3 DNA: TGTGCCAGCAACACAATCCAGGGGAGTGAAGCTTTCTTT; CDR3 protein: CASNTIQGSEAFF
V gene: TRBV9; J gene: TRBJ2-1; clone size: -; D gene: -; CDR3 DNA: TGTGCCAGCAGCGTTGGAAGGGGTGAGCAGTTCTTC; CDR3 protein: CASSVGRGEQFF
V gene: TRBV3-1/TRBV3-2; J gene: TRBJ1-2; clone size: -; D gene: TRBD1; CDR3 DNA: TGTGCCAGCAGCCGTCAGGGGGCGGTCTCCGGCTACACCTTC; CDR3 protein: CASSRQGAVSGYTF